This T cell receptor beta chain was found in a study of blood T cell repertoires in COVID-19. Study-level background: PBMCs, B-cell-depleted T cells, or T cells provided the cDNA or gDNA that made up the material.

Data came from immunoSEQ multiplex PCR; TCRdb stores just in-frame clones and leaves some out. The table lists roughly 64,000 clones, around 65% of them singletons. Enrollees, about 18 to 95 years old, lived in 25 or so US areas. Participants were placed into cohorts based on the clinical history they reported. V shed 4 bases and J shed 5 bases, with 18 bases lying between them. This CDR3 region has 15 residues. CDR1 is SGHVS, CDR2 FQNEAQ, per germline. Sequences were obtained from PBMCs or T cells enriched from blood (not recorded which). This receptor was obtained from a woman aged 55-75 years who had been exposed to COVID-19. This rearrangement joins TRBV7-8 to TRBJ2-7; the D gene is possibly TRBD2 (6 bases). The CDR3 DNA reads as TGTGCCAGCAGCTGGCGGGACGGGACGGGCGACGAGCAGTACTTC. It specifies CASSWRDGTGDEQYF.